The clone carrying this TCR beta chain has a single count. The antigen is undetermined. This specimen belongs to a study of long-term antiretroviral therapy in people with HIV. Study results and caveats: Blood sampling spanned 2004 to 2017, possibly under older ART regimens.

Investigators performed immunoSEQ version v3.0 at survey level. Sequenced by immunoSEQ multiplex PCR; TCRdb stores in-frame clones only, minus some. Of 27,000 or so clones listed, 80% to 90% are singletons. The CDR3 spans 16 residues. V lost 5 bases to trimming and J lost 2 bases, with 16 bases between them. CDR1 and CDR2 from the germline V gene are SGHVS and FNYEAQ. The sample consisted of unsorted PBMCs, taken 1.2 years after starting antiretroviral therapy. The clonotype comes from a middle-aged man with HIV. This sequence joins TRBV7-6 and TRBJ2-1, with TRBD2 as a possible D gene (5 bases). CDR3 DNA sequence: TGTGCCAGCAGCCCCGAGCCTTCTAGCCCCTACAATGAGCAGTTCTTC. Its translation is CASSPEPSSPYNEQFF.